The next 5 T cell receptor beta chains were all read from a single sample in a study of blood T cell repertoires in COVID-19. Using immunoSEQ multiplex PCR, the repertoire was profiled, and TCRdb retains in-frame clones only, with some absent. Among a few hundred thousand clones listed, more than 75% were seen once. The sample was peripheral blood. These receptors originate from a man aged 40-55 years who had recovered from COVID-19.

The gene calls are TRBV7-2 and TRBJ1-1, with D hard to call. The CDR3 sequence is 15 residues long. Germline V lookup: CDR1 SGHTA, CDR2 FQGNSA. V dropped 0 bases and J dropped 4 bases, with 12 bases sitting between them. The CDR3 bases are TGTGCCAGCAGCTTAGCCGCAGCGGGGAGCACTGAAGCTTTCTTT. This encodes CASSLAAAGSTEAFF. Combining the CDR3 with reference TRBV7-2 and TRBJ1-1 gives the whole variable domain GAGVSQSPSNKVTEKGKDVELRCDPISGHTALYWYRQSLGQGLEFLIYFQGNSAPDKSGLPSDRFSAERTGGSVSTLTIQRTQQEDSAVYLCASSLAAAGSTEAFFGQGTRLTVV.

V usage is TRBV10-1 and J usage is TRBJ2-3; the D gene is possibly TRBD1 (5 bases). Trimming removed 6 bases at V and 1 base at J, with 29 bases between. The CDR3 sequence is 20 residues long. The germline gives CDR1 WNHNN, CDR2 SYGVQD (reference sequence). The DNA of the CDR3 is TGCGCCAGCAGGGCGAGACCACTAATTGGGGCGTCTGCACGCACAGATACGCAGTATTTT. It specifies CASRARPLIGASARTDTQYF.

The gene calls are TRBV27 and TRBJ2-3; 8 nucleotides align to TRBD2. Germline V CDR1 and CDR2: MNHEY, SMNVEV (reference sequence). V lost 3 bases, J lost 4 bases, and 6 bases stayed unmatched. This CDR3 has 15 residues. DNA for the CDR3: TGTGCCAGCAGTTTCTTCGCGGGGGGTCCAGATACGCAGTATTTT. This codes for CASSFFAGGPDTQYF.

The chain uses TRBV15 and TRBJ1-2; possibly TRBD1 for D (5 bases). Germline V lookup: CDR1 LNHNV, CDR2 YYDKDF (reference sequence). The CDR3 is made up of 15 amino acids. Trimming took 0 bases from V and 1 from J, leaving 9 bases between them. As DNA, the CDR3 is TGTGCCACCAGCAGAGATTTAAGGGGTAACTATGGCTACACCTTC. Its translation is CATSRDLRGNYGYTF.

The chain joins TRBV30 to TRBJ1-2; D unclear. This CDR3 is built from 11 residues. V shed 3 bases and J shed 3 bases, with 5 bases lying between them. Germline lookup yields CDR1 GTSNPN and CDR2 SVGIG (reference sequence). Written as DNA, the CDR3 is TGTGCCTGGAGGACTTACTATGGCTACACCTTC. This sequence encodes CAWRTYYGYTF.